This T cell receptor beta chain was found in a study of cytomegalovirus exposure and HLA in healthy donors. V was clipped by 10 bases and J by 3 bases; unmatched bases: 8. CDR1 is ENHRY, CDR2 SYGVKD, per germline. This CDR3 contains 13 residues. PCR primers comprised 60 Vbeta and 13 Jbeta primers. TCRdb's copy holds only in-frame clones and misses some; the assay was immunoSEQ multiplex PCR. The sample carries about 130,000 clones, 76% recorded once. About this clone: Its specificity is unknown.

Overall study results and limits: Most TCR sequences were seen very rarely across donors, but some public TCRs occurred in many. 87-base-pair reads could not separate some V segments, including TRBV6-2 and TRBV6-3. A further, later analysis showed that HLA-associated TCR beta chains (compared with equally common others) were more clonally expanded. Accurate prediction of HLA-A and HLA-B alleles (for most subjects) was reportedly achieved from TCR beta sequences.

What was sequenced was PBMCs. The chain links TRBV10-3 to TRBJ2-7; 8 bases align to TRBD1. The clonotype comes from a female donor in good health and CMV-seropositive. The chain's CDR3 is CATQDRVHYEQYF. Written as DNA, the CDR3 is TGTGCCACCCAGGACAGGGTACACTACGAGCAGTACTTC.